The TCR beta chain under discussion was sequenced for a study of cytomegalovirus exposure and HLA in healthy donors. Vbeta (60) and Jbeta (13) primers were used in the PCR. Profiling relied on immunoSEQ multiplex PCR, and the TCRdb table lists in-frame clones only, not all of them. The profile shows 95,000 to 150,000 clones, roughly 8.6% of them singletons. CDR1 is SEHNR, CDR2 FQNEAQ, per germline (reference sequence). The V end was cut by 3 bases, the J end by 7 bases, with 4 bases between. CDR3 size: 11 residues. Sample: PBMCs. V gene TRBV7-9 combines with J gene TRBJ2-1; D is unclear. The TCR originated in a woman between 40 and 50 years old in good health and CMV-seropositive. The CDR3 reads CASSLENEQFF. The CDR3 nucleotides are TGTGCCAGCAGCTTGGAGAATGAGCAGTTCTTC.